The clone carrying this T cell receptor (beta chain) was detected only a few times. What it recognizes is unknown. CD45RO/CCR7/CD25/CD127/CD95/CD27 staining was used to isolate CD4+ naive, central memory, regulatory and stem cell-like memory cells by sorting. Every isolated RNA sample was fully reverse transcribed, so sequencing captured expressed TCRB transcripts. Produced via immunoSEQ multiplex PCR; TCRdb's table is partial and in-frame only. Altogether roughly 290,000 clones are present, roughly 15% being singletons, with the ten largest covering approximately 0.015%. The CDR3 runs 16 residues. Germline V gene lookup returns CDR1 SEHNR and CDR2 FQNEAQ (reference sequence). The J segment lost 0 bases and the V segment lost 5 bases, leaving 7 bases of the junction unmatched. The data stem from a study of beta chain features in type 1 diabetes. Study-level points and caveats: A pattern of fewer insertions and more deletions at VDJ junctions was seen in type 1 diabetes patients. All four CD4+ subsets from Type 1 diabetes patients carried moderately but significantly shorter TCRB CDR3s.

Sequences were obtained from naive CD4+ T cells from blood. This clonotype was obtained from a young man with type 1 diabetes. The chain recombines TRBV7-9 with TRBJ2-3, with 8 bases lining up with TRBD2. The CDR3 sequence: CASSRAASGSTDTQYF. CDR3 DNA sequence: TGTGCCAGCAGCAGGGCTGCTAGCGGGAGCACAGATACGCAGTATTTT.